These T cell receptor beta chains were read from a single sample in a study of early T cells in non-severe SARS-CoV-2 infection. TCRdb redid the calling of the 5' RACE reads with MiXCR, one entry per CDR3 protein. The table lists tens of thousands of distinct CDR3 sequences, over 9% of them singletons, with about 2.8% in the top ten. The material sequenced was whole blood, taken at baseline. The receptors derive from an adult who was a healthcare worker with PCR-confirmed SARS-CoV-2 infection or an uninfected control (not recorded which). The CDR3 runs from the conserved cysteine through the conserved F or W.

v_call,j_call,cdr3_aa
TRBV12-3/TRBV12-4,TRBJ1-1,CASSKTAEAFF
TRBV3-1,TRBJ1-1,CASSQGRVNTEAFF
TRBV18,TRBJ2-7,CASSPQAETYEQYF
TRBV18,TRBJ2-2,CASERGSRTGELFF
TRBV11-2,TRBJ2-3,CASSLAGSSSADTQYF
TRBV5-1,TRBJ2-5,CASSLYGPRAGETQYF
TRBV5-1,TRBJ2-3,CASSLTGAVPDTQYF
TRBV30,TRBJ2-1,CAWKWDRGNEQFF
TRBV7-9,TRBJ2-5,CASRYAGGQETQYF
TRBV11-2,TRBJ2-1,CASSFTSGGGNEQFF
TRBV7-9,TRBJ2-3,CASSLSGTTDTQYF
TRBV2,TRBJ1-1,CAGRGDSGEAFF
TRBV12-3/TRBV12-4,TRBJ2-5,CASSLRGGQETQYF
TRBV29-1,TRBJ2-1,CSVPSGSVHEQFF
TRBV6-1,TRBJ1-1,CASSHTGLGTEAFF
TRBV19,TRBJ2-5,CASSGPGQGAVEFQETQYF
TRBV5-1,TRBJ2-7,CASSLPPRTSGGLEQYF
TRBV7-9,TRBJ2-1,CASNRWVAGLNEQFF
TRBV13,TRBJ2-7,CASSKLRYEQYF
TRBV7-7,TRBJ2-3,CASSRDIGDTQYF
TRBV4-3,TRBJ2-1,CASSHVTLAYNEQFF
TRBV7-8,TRBJ1-1,CASSLGAANGNTEAFF
TRBV7-9,TRBJ2-7,CASSYSGGGDEQYF
TRBV7-2,TRBJ2-7,CASSWNRGTYEQYF
TRBV9,TRBJ2-7,CASSVGLAGGSGYEQYF
TRBV7-2,TRBJ2-7,CASSLRLAGGHYEQYF
TRBV12-3/TRBV12-4,TRBJ2-1,CATSSSEMRYNEQFF
TRBV29-1,TRBJ2-1,CSVPGSPNRNEQFF
TRBV12-3/TRBV12-4,TRBJ2-3,CASSLLAGGGTDTQYF
TRBV27,TRBJ1-2,CASSLTLPGFGGNGYTF
TRBV20-1,TRBJ1-4,CSARGGQHEKLFF
TRBV7-6,TRBJ1-2,CASSPAGTQIGDGYTF
TRBV14,TRBJ2-7,CASSQGGGAYEQYF
TRBV6-6,TRBJ2-3,CASRPGVGADTQYF
TRBV10-1,TRBJ2-2,CASSADGNTGELFF
TRBV29-1,TRBJ2-3,CSVGTPYTDTQYF
TRBV18,TRBJ2-3,CASSPVGSTDTQYF
TRBV20-1,TRBJ1-1,CSARGQGTEAFF
TRBV11-2,TRBJ2-3,CASSFGADTQYF
TRBV6-5,TRBJ2-5,CASSYGEGETQYF